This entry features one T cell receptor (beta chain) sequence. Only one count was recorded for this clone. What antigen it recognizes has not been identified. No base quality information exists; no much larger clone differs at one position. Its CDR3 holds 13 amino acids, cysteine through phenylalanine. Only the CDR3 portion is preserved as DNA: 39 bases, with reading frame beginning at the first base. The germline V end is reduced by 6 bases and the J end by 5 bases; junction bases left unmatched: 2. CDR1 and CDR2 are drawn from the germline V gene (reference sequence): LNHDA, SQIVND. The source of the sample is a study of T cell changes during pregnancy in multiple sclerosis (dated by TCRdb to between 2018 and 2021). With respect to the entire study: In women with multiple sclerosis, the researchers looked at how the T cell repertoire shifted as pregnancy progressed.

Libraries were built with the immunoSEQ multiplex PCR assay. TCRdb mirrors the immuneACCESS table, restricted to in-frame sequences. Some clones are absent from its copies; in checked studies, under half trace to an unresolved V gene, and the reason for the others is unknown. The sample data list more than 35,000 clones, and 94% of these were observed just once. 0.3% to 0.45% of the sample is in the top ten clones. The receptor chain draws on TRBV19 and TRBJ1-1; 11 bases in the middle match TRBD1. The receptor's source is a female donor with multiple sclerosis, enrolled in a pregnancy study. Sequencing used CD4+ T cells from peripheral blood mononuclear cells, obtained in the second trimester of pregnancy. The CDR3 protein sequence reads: CASRGTGGTEAFF. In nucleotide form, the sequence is TGTGCCAGTAGGGGGACAGGGGGGACTGAAGCTTTCTTT.